The present T cell receptor beta chain was sequenced within a study of tumor-infiltrating lymphocytes in primary liver carcinoma. Across the whole study: Ranging in age from 30 to 69 years, the patients were men and women. General study points: Among the pair types, tumor region pairs showed more overlap than tumor-adjacent and tumor-blood pairs.

Unsorted whole blood supplied the RNA, and germline DNA was extracted too. Surgery was preceded by the collection of 3.5 to 4.5 milliliters of peripheral blood. Points on this clonotype: Its antigen is undetermined. A much bigger clone sits one base away, suggesting this may be a read error.

Germline-derived CDR1 and CDR2 are MNHNS and SASEGT. There are 13 residues in the CDR3. Starting material of about 450 ng total RNA yielded TCR beta cDNA via a constant-region primer. Libraries for TCR beta were built through three nested multiplex PCR rounds, which together made up a slightly modified ARM-PCR procedure. The first two PCR rounds used TRBV1-TRBV30 primers with a Cbeta primer, 10 cycles each. MiXCR, applied by TCRdb to the multiplex PCR reads, yields one record per CDR3 protein. This repertoire shows hundreds of thousands of distinct CDR3 sequences, around three fifths found once; its top ten account for 9% to 10%.

This TCR came from a man aged 40-49 years with primary liver carcinoma and hepatitis B virus infection. The chain has TRBV6-1 and TRBJ2-5; tentatively, D is TRBD2 (6 bases). The material sequenced was peripheral blood. CDR3 DNA sequence: TGTGCCAGCAGTGTTAGCGGTCCAGAGGCCCAGTACTTC. This gives the protein CASSVSGPEAQYF.